This T cell receptor beta chain was sequenced for a study of T-cell reconstitution after alpha-beta-depleted transplantation in children. This clonotype appeared many times. As it was prepared, the TCRbeta library received unique molecular identifiers. Each CDR3 protein is one row after TCRdb ran MiXCR on the PCR reads. This table holds 380,000 or so distinct CDR3 sequences, 10% to 15% found once. The receptor's source is a human donor who donated a stem cell graft to a child with Fanconi anemia. The sequencing here drew on PBMCs, taken from the stem cell graft.

This CDR3 is CASSDVTGTDTQYF. As DNA, the CDR3 is TGTGCCAGCAGTGATGTAACCGGGACAGATACGCAGTATTTT. The J gene is TRBJ2-3, the V gene TRBV2, with no clear D. The germline V gene encodes CDR1 SNHLY and CDR2 FYNNEI. Trimming stripped 3 bases from V and 3 bases from J, with 10 bases between. The CDR3 covers 14 residues. The full variable domain, its missing parts supplied by reference TRBV2 and TRBJ2-3, is EPEVTQTPSHQVTQMGQEVILRCVPISNHLYFYWYRQILGQKVEFLVSFYNNEISEKSEIFDDQFSVERPDGSNFTLKIRSTKLEDSAMYFCASSDVTGTDTQYFGPGTRLTVL.